This T cell receptor beta chain was sequenced in a study of blood T cell repertoires in COVID-19 (dated by TCRdb to the early 2020s). Regarding the study in general: Samples from collaborators originated in the United States, Italy and Spain and spanned both the acute and convalescent phases of COVID-19. HLA class I and class II types, where available, came from metadata supplied by the sample provider rather than from assay-based typing. The samples were drawn from two sources: the first 160 participants of the ongoing ImmuneRACE study, and fewer than 1,500 subjects contributed by 6 global collaborators. The material from the prospective study consisted of cDNA or gDNA derived from T cells, B-cell-depleted T cells, or PBMCs. The dataset comprised deeply sampled blood TCRbeta repertoires from subjects exposed to, actively infected with, or recovered from COVID-19. The repertoires were released in a freely available public database intended as a resource for research on the immune response to SARS-CoV-2. A de-identified subject ID, COVID-19 status, age in years and sex were almost always included in the sample metadata. On the study overall, not on this receptor specifically: The amount of clinical and demographic metadata varied by source and participant and was provided uncurated.

TCRbeta CDR3 regions were amplified from genomic DNA using the immunoSEQ Assay, a bias-controlled multiplex PCR. In the original analysis: The number of nucleated cells in each sample was estimated by amplification of reference gene primers within the assay. To quantify the absolute abundance of each unique TCRbeta CDR3 rearrangement, sequence reads were collapsed and filtered. For each sample, productive Simpson clonality was calculated as the square root of Simpson's diversity index over productive rearrangements. Entries here come from immuneACCESS through TCRdb and include only in-frame sequences with V and J called. Some clones fail to appear in such tables; in the studies checked, an unresolved V gene covers under half of the shortfall, and the cause of the remainder is unknown. D and trimming were read from the DNA, whereas the V and J calls and clone size are those reported in that table. In all, the sample holds roughly 200,000 clones, and approximately 83% of those were seen once. The top ten clonotypes cover roughly 3.5% of the sample.

A note on this clone: Which antigen it targets is not known. Per-nucleotide qualities are absent, and no much larger clonotype sits a single base away.

Relative to germline, V is missing 8 bases and J is missing 4 bases, with 5 bases of the junction outside any gene match. Reading the germline V gene gives CDR1 MNHEY and CDR2 SVGAGI. The CDR3 measures 13 amino acids from cysteine to phenylalanine. Only the CDR3 part of the read is kept: 39 bases, read in frame from the first base. Each collaborating institution followed its own protocols to collect whole blood in K2EDTA tubes. For TCRbeta analysis, collaborator samples were shipped as frozen whole blood, as isolated PBMCs, or as DNA extracted from either sample type. This chain is built from TRBV6-5 and TRBJ2-5; 9 central bases correspond to TRBD1. The receptor comes from a man in his 60s with acute or convalescent COVID-19. Material: peripheral blood. The DNA sequence is as follows: TGTGCCAGCGAGGGGACAGGGATAGAGACCCAGTACTTC. The resulting protein is CASEGTGIETQYF.